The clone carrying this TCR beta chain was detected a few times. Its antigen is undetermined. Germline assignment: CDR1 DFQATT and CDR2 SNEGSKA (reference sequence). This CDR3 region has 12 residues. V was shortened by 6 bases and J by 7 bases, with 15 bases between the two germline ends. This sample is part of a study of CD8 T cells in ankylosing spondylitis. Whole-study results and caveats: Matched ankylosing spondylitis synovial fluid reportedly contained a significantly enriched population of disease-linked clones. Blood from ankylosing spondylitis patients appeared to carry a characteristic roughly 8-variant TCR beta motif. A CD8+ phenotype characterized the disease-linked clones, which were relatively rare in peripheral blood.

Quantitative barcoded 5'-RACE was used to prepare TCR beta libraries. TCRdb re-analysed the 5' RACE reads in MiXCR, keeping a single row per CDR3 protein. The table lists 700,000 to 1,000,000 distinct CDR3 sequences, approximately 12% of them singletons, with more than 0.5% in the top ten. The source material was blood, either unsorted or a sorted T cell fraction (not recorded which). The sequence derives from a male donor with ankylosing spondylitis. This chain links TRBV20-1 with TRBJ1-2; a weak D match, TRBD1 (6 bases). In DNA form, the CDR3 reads TGCAGTGCCCCACAGGGTAGTTCTGGCTACACCTTC. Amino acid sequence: CSAPQGSSGYTF.